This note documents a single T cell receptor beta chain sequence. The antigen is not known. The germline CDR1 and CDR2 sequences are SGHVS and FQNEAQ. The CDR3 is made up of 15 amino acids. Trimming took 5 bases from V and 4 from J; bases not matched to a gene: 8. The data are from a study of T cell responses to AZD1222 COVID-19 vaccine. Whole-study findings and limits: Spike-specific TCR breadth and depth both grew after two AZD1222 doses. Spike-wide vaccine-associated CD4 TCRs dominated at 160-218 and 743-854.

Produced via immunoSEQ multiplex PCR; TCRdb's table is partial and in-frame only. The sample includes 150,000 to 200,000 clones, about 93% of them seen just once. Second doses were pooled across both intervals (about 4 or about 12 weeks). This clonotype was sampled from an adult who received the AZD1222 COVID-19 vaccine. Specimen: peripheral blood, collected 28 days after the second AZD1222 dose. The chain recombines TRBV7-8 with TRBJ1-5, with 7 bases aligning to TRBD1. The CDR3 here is CASSQDRFGNQPQHF. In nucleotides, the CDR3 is TGTGCCAGCAGCCAGGACAGGTTCGGTAATCAGCCCCAGCATTTT.